A selection of T cell receptor beta chains follows, all from one sample in a study of blood T cell repertoires in COVID-19. Repertoires were generated with immunoSEQ multiplex PCR, while TCRdb's copy carries only in-frame clones and drops some. This sample has over 130,000 clones, with roughly nine tenths found just once. Sequencing was performed on peripheral blood. These receptors were collected from a human donor with COVID-19, enrolled during active disease. The donor label of this sample is uncertain. Each CDR3 is given with its conserved first and last residue. Each record gives: D gene, clone size, J gene, V gene, CDR3 protein, CDR3 DNA. D genes are given only for firm matches. Size values are once, few and many counts, or a class for expanded clones, and some rows have none.

>-|few|TRBJ2-7|TRBV6-5
CASSYFQGNEQYF
TGTGCCAGCAGTTACTTTCAGGGGAACGAGCAGTACTTC
>-|-|TRBJ2-7|TRBV25-1
CASSESEYEQYF
TGTGCCAGCAGTGAATCCGAGTACGAGCAGTACTTC
>TRBD1|-|TRBJ1-3|TRBV9
CASSVGLTGGGNTIYF
TGTGCCAGCAGCGTAGGTCTGACAGGGGGAGGAAACACCATATATTTT
>-|-|TRBJ1-2|TRBV11-2
CASSFSPRGGYTF
TGTGCCAGCAGCTTTTCCCCGCGGGGCGGCTACACCTTC
>-|once|TRBJ2-5|TRBV7-9
CASAESRGAGETQYF
TGTGCCAGCGCTGAAAGCCGCGGGGCGGGGGAGACCCAGTACTTC
>-|-|TRBJ2-5|TRBV5-1
CASSSTGSLVQETQYF
TGCGCCAGCAGCTCGACGGGTTCCCTAGTGCAAGAGACCCAGTACTTC
>TRBD1|-|TRBJ1-6|TRBV30
CASTGTGGYGSPLHF
TGTGCCTCAACCGGGACAGGGGGCTATGGCTCACCCCTCCACTTT
>-|-|TRBJ2-7|TRBV21-1
CASSPERTLTGYSYEQYF
TGTGCCAGCAGCCCAGAACGGACTTTGACAGGATACTCCTACGAGCAGTACTTC
>TRBD1|few|TRBJ2-4|TRBV3-1/TRBV3-2
CASSHTGGQNIQYF
TGTGCCAGCAGCCATACAGGGGGCCAAAACATTCAGTACTTC
>TRBD1|-|TRBJ2-5|TRBV19
CASKPGGSETQYF
TGTGCCAGTAAGCCAGGGGGCTCAGAGACCCAGTACTTC
>-|once|TRBJ2-1|TRBV9
CASSVAYNEQFF
TGTGCCAGCAGCGTCGCGTACAATGAGCAGTTCTTC
>-|-|TRBJ2-6|TRBV24-1
CATSDGAAGANVLTF
TGTGCCACCAGTGATGGGGCAGCTGGGGCCAACGTCCTGACTTTC
>-|-|TRBJ2-5|TRBV5-1
CASKMEETQYF
TGCGCCAGCAAAATGGAGGAGACCCAGTACTTC
>-|-|TRBJ2-5|TRBV6-5
CASAGLETQYF
TGTGCCAGCGCCGGTCTAGAGACCCAGTACTTC
>TRBD2|-|TRBJ2-5|TRBV18
CASSPARGGGPEETQYF
TGTGCCAGCTCTCCAGCCCGCGGCGGGGGGCCCGAAGAGACCCAGTACTTC
>-|-|TRBJ1-3|TRBV19
CASSPTTFSGNTIYF
TGTGCCAGTAGTCCCACGACTTTCTCTGGAAACACCATATATTTT
>-|-|TRBJ2-7|TRBV18
CASSPKLDGYEQYF
TGTGCCAGCTCACCAAAACTAGATGGCTACGAGCAGTACTTC
>TRBD1|once|TRBJ1-4|TRBV2
CATRLEGTGAEKLFF
TGTGCCACCCGCCTCGAGGGGACAGGGGCTGAAAAACTGTTTTTT
>TRBD1|-|TRBJ2-6|TRBV27
CASSQTGGLRSGANVLTF
TGTGCCAGCAGCCAGACAGGGGGTTTGCGCTCTGGGGCCAACGTCCTGACTTTC
>TRBD1|-|TRBJ2-3|TRBV14
CASSQRTGATDTQYF
TGTGCCAGCAGCCAACGGACAGGGGCCACAGATACGCAGTATTTT
>-|-|TRBJ2-5|TRBV21-1
CASSKRRTARETQYF
TGTGCCAGCAGTAAAAGAAGGACAGCCAGAGAGACCCAGTACTTC
>TRBD2|once|TRBJ2-3|TRBV11-2
CASSGGGGGMTDTQYF
TGTGCCAGCAGCGGAGGAGGCGGGGGGATGACAGATACGCAGTATTTT
>TRBD2|-|TRBJ2-3|TRBV24-1
CATAGTSRGGTDTQYF
TGTGCCACCGCGGGGACGTCTCGGGGGGGCACAGATACGCAGTATTTT
>-|few|TRBJ1-2|TRBV7-2
CASSFRVLEAYGYTF
TGTGCCAGCAGCTTCCGGGTCCTGGAGGCATATGGCTACACCTTC
>TRBD2|-|TRBJ2-5|TRBV4-2
CASSLGGGLAGVGETQYF
TGTGCCAGCAGCCTTGGGGGGGGACTAGCGGGAGTGGGAGAGACCCAGTACTTC
>TRBD1|-|TRBJ1-2|TRBV5-1
CASSSGTGGNYGYTF
TGCGCCAGCAGCTCTGGGACAGGGGGCAACTATGGCTACACCTTC
>TRBD2|-|TRBJ2-3|TRBV7-3
CASSAQGGADTQYF
TGTGCCAGCAGCGCCCAGGGAGGGGCAGATACGCAGTATTTT
>-|-|TRBJ2-7|TRBV19
CASSSTVRNEQYF
TGTGCCAGTAGTAGCACAGTGCGAAACGAGCAGTACTTC
>-|once|TRBJ1-2|TRBV4-2
CASSQDRQGGYTF
TGTGCCAGCAGCCAAGATCGGCAGGGAGGCTACACCTTC
>TRBD1|-|TRBJ2-7|TRBV27
CASSPYRGPYEQYF
TGTGCCAGCAGTCCGTACAGGGGGCCCTACGAGCAGTACTTC
>-|-|TRBJ1-6|TRBV28
CASSRGGDNSPLHF
TGTGCCAGCAGTCGGGGAGGGGACAATTCACCCCTCCACTTT
>TRBD1|-|TRBJ1-5|TRBV28
CASRGDRGRNQPQHF
TGTGCCAGCAGGGGGGACAGGGGGAGGAATCAGCCCCAGCATTTT
>TRBD1|-|TRBJ2-7|TRBV7-9
CASSQTPGQRYEQYF
TGTGCCAGCAGTCAAACCCCGGGACAGAGATACGAGCAGTACTTC
>TRBD1|-|TRBJ2-1|TRBV28
CASSLGGQGAVEQFF
TGTGCCAGCAGTTTAGGAGGACAGGGGGCGGTTGAGCAGTTCTTC
>-|-|TRBJ2-3|TRBV5-1
CASSLAGTPSTDTQYF
TGCGCCAGCAGCTTGGCAGGTACCCCTAGCACAGATACGCAGTATTTT
>-|few|TRBJ1-2|TRBV6-5
CASSYYSAGEGYGYTF
TGTGCCAGCAGTTACTATTCGGCAGGGGAGGGTTATGGCTACACCTTC
>-|once|TRBJ1-1|TRBV18
CASSPRHSPNTEAFF
TGTGCCAGCTCACCACGACACAGCCCGAACACTGAAGCTTTCTTT
>TRBD1|-|TRBJ1-2|TRBV6-5
CASSYSAGTDYGYTF
TGTGCCAGCAGTTACTCCGCCGGGACAGACTATGGCTACACCTTC
>-|-|TRBJ1-4|TRBV12-5
CASGLGQGGEGEKLFF
TGTGCTAGTGGTTTGGGCCAAGGAGGAGAGGGTGAAAAACTGTTTTTT
>-|-|TRBJ2-6|TRBV11-3
CASSLRSWRGAGANVLTF
TGTGCCAGCAGCTTAAGAAGTTGGAGGGGCGCTGGGGCCAACGTCCTGACTTTC
>TRBD1|-|TRBJ1-1|TRBV6-5
CASSSGGGRDTEAFF
TGTGCCAGCAGTTCAGGGGGCGGAAGGGACACTGAAGCTTTCTTT
>-|-|TRBJ1-6|TRBV19
CASSMGLNSPLHF
TGTGCCAGTAGTATGGGGCTTAATTCACCCCTCCACTTT
>TRBD1|-|TRBJ1-1|TRBV6-5
CASRRQGASEAFF
TGTGCCAGCAGACGACAGGGGGCCTCTGAAGCTTTCTTT
>-|once|TRBJ1-5|TRBV2
CASTPRRQPYSNQPQHF
TGTGCCAGCACCCCGCGGCGCCAGCCCTATAGCAATCAGCCCCAGCATTTT
>TRBD1|-|TRBJ2-7|TRBV29-1
CSVSGTDVYEQYF
TGCAGCGTATCCGGGACAGACGTCTACGAGCAGTACTTC